This T cell receptor beta chain was sequenced during a study of identical twins. TCRdb re-analysed the 5' RACE reads in MiXCR, keeping a single row per CDR3 protein. The sample lists approximately 890,000 distinct CDR3 sequences; 9% to 15% were seen once. General study points: For out-of-frame beta sequences, excess twin sharing was weaker. Modelling underestimated the level of out-of-frame TCR alpha sharing observed in monozygotic twins.

Notes on this clonotype: What it recognizes is unknown.

The CDR3 has 15 amino acids. Germline V gives CDR1 SGDLS, CDR2 YYNGEE. V was cut by 0 bases and J by 3 bases, with 10 bases left in between. This same sample was also taken into another study, of yellow fever vaccine responses in identical twins.

The sample taken for sequencing was PBMCs. The receptor comes from a woman aged 18-29 years in good health. J is TRBJ1-5 and V is TRBV9; D not certain. The CDR3 sequence: CASSVGGADNQPQHF. The CDR3 DNA is TGTGCCAGCAGCGTAGGAGGCGCCGACAATCAGCCCCAGCATTTT.